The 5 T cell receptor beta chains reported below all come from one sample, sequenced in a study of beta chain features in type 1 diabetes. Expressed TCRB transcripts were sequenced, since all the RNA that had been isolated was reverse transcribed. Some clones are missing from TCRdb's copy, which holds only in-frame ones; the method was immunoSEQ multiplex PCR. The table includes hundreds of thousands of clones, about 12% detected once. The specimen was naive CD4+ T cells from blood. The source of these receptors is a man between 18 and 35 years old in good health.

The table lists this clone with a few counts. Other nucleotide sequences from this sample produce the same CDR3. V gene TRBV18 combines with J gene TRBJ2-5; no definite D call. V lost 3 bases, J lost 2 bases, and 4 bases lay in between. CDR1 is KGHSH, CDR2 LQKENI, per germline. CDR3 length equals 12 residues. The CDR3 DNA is TGTGCCAGCTCACCTCGGCAAGAGACCCAGTACTTC. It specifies CASSPRQETQYF. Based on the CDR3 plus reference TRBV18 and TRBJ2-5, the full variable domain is NAGVMQNPRHLVRRRGQEARLRCSPMKGHSHVYWYRQLPEEGLKFMVYLQKENIIDESGMPKERFSAEFPKEGPSILRIQQVVRGDSAAYFCASSPRQETQYFGPGTRLLVL.

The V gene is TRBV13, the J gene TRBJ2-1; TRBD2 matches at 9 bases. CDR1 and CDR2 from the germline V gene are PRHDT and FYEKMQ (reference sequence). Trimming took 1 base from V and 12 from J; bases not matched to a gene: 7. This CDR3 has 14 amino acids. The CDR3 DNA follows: TGTGCCAGCAGCTTAGCCAGCGGGGGGCTCGTGCAGTTCTTC. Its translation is CASSLASGGLVQFF.

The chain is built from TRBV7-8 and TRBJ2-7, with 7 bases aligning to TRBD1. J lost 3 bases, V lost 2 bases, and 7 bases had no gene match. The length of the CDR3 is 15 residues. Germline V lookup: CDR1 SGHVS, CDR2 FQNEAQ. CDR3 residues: CASSLISRDSYEQYF. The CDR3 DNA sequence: TGTGCCAGCAGCTTAATTTCTCGGGACAGCTACGAGCAGTACTTC.

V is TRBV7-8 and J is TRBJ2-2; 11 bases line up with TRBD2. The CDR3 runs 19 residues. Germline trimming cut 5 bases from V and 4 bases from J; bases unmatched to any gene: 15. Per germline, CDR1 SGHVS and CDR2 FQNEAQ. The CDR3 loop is CASSPTYLLAGVSTGELFF. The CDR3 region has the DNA TGTGCCAGCAGCCCCACCTACTTACTAGCGGGAGTATCCACCGGGGAGCTGTTTTTT.

Written as DNA, the CDR3 is TGTGCCAGTAGCACAGGGAACACAAATAGCAATCAGCCCCAGCATTTT. Protein sequence: CASSTGNTNSNQPQHF. V is TRBV19 and J is TRBJ1-5, with a possible D match to TRBD1 (6 bases). The germline V gene has CDR1 LNHDA and CDR2 SQIVND (reference sequence). This CDR3 has 16 amino acids. V shed 6 bases and J shed 0 bases, with 15 bases lying between them.